The T cell receptor (beta chain) under discussion was sequenced for a study of blood T cell repertoires in COVID-19. Turning to the study itself: In each case, the material was cDNA or gDNA derived from T cells, B-cell-depleted T cells, or PBMCs.

Participant-reported clinical history was the basis for cohort assignment. Germline CDR1 reads MGHDK; CDR2 reads SYGVNS. V lost 3 bases, J lost 3 bases, and 9 bases lay in between. CDR3 length: 14 amino acids. Method: immunoSEQ multiplex PCR; TCRdb's copy keeps in-frame clones and lacks some. The top ten clones hold 3.5% to 5% of a sample with roughly 300,000 clones, just over 85% of them seen once. This sequence was found in a man aged 30-40 years who had recovered from COVID-19. The material sequenced was PBMCs or T cells enriched from blood (not recorded which). The V call is TRBV25-1, the J call TRBJ1-5; no clear D. The CDR3 DNA reads TGTGCCAGCAGTGATCGGGTAAACAATCAGCCCCAGCATTTT. As protein: CASSDRVNNQPQHF.